This T cell receptor (beta chain) was identified during a study of CD4 T cells in relation to SARS-CoV-2 and coronaviruses. At the level of the study: Controls used an HIV-1 Nef peptide pool or no peptide. Findings of the study overall: No crossreactivity against non-spike viral proteins was tested here. Each donor contributed either pre-pandemic or post-infection samples, not both.

Using immunoSEQ multiplex PCR, the repertoire was profiled, and TCRdb retains in-frame clones only, with some absent. The data show about 21,000 clones, 76% seen once. As concerns this clone: As yet, its antigen is unknown.

Unexposed donor CD4+ T cells date from about 2011-2019, before the COVID-19 pandemic. After more than eight days of culture, CD4+ T cells were isolated. As cell numbers allowed, unexposed-donor CD4+ T cells faced SARS-CoV-2 S/N and four cold-coronavirus spikes. Germline CDR1 reads SGHAT; CDR2 reads FQNNGV. Trimming removed 6 bases from V and 3 bases from J; junction bases left unmatched: 3. CDR3 size: 14 residues. The specimen sequenced was CD4+ T cells from PBMCs, cultured in vitro. The chain recombines TRBV11-2 with TRBJ2-7, with 12 bases identical to TRBD2. This receptor was taken from a human donor in good health. CDR3 protein: CASSWTSGDYEQYF. CDR3 bases: TGTGCCAGCAGTTGGACTAGCGGGGACTACGAGCAGTACTTC.